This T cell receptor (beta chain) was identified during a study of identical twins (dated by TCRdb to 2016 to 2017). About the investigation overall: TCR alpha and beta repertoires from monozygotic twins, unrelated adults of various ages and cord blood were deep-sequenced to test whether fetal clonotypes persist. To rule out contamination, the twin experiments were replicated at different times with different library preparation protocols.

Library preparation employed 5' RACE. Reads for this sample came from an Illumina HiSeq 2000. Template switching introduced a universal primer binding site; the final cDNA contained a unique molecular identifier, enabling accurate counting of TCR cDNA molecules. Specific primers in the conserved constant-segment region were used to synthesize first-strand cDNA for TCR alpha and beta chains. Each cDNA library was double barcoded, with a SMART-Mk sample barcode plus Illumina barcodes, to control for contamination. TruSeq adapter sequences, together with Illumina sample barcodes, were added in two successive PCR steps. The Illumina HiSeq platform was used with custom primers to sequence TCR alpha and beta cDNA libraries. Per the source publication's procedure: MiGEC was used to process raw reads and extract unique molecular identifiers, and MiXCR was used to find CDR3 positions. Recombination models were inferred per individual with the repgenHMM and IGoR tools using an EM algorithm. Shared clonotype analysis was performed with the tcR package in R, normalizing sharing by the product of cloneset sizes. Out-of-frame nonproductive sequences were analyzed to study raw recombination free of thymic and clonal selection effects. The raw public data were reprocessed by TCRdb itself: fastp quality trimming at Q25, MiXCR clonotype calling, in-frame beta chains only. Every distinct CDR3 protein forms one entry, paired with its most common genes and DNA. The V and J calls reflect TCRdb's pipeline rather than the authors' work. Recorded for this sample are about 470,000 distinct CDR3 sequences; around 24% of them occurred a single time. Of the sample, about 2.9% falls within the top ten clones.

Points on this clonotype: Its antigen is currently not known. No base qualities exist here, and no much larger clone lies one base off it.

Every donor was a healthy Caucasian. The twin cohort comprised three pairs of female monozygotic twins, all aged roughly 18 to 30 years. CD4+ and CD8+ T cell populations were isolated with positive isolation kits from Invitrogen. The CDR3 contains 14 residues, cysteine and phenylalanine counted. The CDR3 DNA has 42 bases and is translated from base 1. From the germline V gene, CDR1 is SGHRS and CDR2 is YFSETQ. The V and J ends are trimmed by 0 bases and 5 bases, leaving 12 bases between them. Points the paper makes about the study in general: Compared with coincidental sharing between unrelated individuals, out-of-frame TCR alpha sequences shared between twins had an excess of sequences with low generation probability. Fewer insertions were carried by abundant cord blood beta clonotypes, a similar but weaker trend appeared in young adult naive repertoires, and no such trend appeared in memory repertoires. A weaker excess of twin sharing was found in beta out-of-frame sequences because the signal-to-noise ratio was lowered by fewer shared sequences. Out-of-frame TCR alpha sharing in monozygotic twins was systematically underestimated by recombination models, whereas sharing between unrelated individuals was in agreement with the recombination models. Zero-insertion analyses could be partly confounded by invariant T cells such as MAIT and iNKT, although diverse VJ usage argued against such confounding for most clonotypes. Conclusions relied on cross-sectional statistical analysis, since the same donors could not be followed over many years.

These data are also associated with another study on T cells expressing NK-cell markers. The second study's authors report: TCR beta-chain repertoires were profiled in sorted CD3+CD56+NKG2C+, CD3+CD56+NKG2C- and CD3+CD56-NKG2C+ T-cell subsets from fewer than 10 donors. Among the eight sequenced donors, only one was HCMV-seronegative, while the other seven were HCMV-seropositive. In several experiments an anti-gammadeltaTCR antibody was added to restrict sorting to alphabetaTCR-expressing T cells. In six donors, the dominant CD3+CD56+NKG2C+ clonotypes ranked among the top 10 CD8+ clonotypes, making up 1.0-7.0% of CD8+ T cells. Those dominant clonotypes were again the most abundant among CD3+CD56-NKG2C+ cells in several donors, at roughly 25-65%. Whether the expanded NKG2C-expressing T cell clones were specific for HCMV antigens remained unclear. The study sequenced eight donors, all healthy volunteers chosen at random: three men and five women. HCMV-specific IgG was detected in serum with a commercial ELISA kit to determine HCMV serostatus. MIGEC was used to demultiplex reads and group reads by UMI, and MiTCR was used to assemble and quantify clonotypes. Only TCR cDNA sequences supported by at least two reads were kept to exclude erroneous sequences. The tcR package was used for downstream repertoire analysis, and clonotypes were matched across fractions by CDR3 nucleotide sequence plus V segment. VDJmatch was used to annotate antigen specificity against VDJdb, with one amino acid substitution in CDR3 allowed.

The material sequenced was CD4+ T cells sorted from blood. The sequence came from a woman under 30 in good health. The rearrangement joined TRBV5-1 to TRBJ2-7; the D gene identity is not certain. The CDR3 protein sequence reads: CASSLVGFEHEQYF. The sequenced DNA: TGCGCCAGCAGCTTGGTGGGTTTTGAGCACGAGCAGTACTTC.